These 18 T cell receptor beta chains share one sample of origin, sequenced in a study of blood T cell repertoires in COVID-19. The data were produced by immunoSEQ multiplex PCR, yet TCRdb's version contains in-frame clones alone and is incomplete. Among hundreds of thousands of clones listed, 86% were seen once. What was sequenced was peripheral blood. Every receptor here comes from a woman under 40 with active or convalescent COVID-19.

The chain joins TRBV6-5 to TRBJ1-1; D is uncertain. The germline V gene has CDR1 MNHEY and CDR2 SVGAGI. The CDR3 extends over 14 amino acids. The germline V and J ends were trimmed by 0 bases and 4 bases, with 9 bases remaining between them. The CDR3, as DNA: TGTGCCAGCAGTTACTCGAGTGAGGGCACTGAAGCTTTCTTT. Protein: CASSYSSEGTEAFF.

In DNA, the CDR3 is TGTGCCTGGACAACGAAGGGGGCAAATCAGCCCCAGCATTTT. Translation: CAWTTKGANQPQHF. The chain employs TRBV30 and TRBJ1-5, with 7 bases fitting TRBD1. The V and J ends lost 4 bases and 4 bases, in that order; junction bases with no gene match: 7. Germline V gene data show CDR1 as GTSNPN and CDR2 as SVGIG (reference sequence). The CDR3 runs to 14 residues.

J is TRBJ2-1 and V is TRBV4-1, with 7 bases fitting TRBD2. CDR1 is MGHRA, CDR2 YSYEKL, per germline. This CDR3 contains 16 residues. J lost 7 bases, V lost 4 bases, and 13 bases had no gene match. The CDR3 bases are TGCGCCAGCAGCCCCAACGCGGGGAGACTAGCAAATGAGCAGTTCTTC. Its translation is CASSPNAGRLANEQFF.

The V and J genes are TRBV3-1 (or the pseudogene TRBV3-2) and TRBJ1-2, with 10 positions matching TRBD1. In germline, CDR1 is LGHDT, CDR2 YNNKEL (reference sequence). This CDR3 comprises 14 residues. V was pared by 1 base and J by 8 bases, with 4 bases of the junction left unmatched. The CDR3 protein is CASSQGQGAGGYTF. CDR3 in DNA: TGTGCCAGCAGCCAAGGACAGGGGGCCGGCGGCTACACCTTC.

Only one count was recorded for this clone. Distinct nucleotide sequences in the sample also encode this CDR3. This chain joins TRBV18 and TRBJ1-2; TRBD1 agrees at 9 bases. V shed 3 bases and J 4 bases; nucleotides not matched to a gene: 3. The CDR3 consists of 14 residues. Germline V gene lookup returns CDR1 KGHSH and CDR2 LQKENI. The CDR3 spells CASSPGQGPYGYTF. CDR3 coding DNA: TGTGCCAGCTCACCTGGACAGGGGCCCTATGGCTACACCTTC.

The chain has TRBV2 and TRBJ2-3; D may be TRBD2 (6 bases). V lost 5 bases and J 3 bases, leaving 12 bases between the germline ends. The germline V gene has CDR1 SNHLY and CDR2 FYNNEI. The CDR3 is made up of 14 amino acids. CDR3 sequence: CASSQLGGTDTQYF. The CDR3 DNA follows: TGTGCCAGCAGTCAACTCGGAGGGACAGATACGCAGTATTTT.

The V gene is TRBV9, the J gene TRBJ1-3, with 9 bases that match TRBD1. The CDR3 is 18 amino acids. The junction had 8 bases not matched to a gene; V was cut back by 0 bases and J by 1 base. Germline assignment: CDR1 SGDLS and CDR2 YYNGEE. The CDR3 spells CASSVELLGQGSGNTIYF. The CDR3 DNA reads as TGTGCCAGCAGCGTAGAACTACTGGGACAGGGATCTGGAAACACCATATATTTT. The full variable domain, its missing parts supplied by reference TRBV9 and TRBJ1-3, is DSGVTQTPKHLITATGQRVTLRCSPRSGDLSVYWYQQSLDQGLQFLIQYYNGEERAKGNILERFSAQQFPDLHSELNLSSLELGDSALYFCASSVELLGQGSGNTIYFGEGSWLTVV.

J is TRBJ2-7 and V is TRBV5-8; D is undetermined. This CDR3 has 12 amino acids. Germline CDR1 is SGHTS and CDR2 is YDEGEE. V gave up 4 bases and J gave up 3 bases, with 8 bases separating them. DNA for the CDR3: TGTGCCAGCAGCCAAACTCGCTACGAGCAGTACTTC. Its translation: CASSQTRYEQYF.

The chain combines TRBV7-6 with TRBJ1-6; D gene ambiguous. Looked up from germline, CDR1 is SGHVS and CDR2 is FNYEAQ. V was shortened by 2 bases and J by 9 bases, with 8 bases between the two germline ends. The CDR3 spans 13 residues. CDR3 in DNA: TGTGCCAGCAGCTTATCAGATATTTCACCCCTCCACTTT. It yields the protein CASSLSDISPLHF.

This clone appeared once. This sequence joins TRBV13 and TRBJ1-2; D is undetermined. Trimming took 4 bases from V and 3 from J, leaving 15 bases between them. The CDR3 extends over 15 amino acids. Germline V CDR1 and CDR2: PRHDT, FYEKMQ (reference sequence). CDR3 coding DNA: TGTGCCAGCAGCTCGGCGGTGGGTGATCACTATGGCTACACCTTC. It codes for CASSSAVGDHYGYTF.

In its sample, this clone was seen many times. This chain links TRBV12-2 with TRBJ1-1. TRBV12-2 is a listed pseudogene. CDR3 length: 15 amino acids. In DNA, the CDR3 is TGTGCAAGTCGCTTAAGCTTTATTAAGAACACTGAAGCTTTCTTT. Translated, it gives CASRLSFIKNTEAFF.

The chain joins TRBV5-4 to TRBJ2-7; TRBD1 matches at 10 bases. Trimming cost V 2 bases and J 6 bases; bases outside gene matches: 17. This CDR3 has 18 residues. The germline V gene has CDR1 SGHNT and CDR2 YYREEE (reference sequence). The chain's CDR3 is CASSFPGQGSSSPTEQYF. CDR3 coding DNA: TGTGCCAGCAGCTTTCCGGGACAGGGGTCTTCTTCCCCTACCGAGCAGTACTTC.

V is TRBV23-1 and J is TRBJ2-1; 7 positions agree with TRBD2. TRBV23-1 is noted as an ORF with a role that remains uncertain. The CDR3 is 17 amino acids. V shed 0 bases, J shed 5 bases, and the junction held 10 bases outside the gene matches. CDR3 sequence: CASSQSVGGGIHNEQFF. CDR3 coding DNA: TGCGCCAGCAGTCAATCGGTTGGCGGGGGTATCCACAATGAGCAGTTCTTC.

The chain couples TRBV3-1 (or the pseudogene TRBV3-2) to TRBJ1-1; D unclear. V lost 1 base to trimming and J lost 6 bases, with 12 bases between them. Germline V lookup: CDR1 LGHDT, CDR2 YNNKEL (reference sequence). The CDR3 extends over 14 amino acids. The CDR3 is CASSQGSGMAEAFF. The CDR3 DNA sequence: TGTGCCAGCAGCCAAGGGTCGGGGATGGCTGAAGCTTTCTTT.

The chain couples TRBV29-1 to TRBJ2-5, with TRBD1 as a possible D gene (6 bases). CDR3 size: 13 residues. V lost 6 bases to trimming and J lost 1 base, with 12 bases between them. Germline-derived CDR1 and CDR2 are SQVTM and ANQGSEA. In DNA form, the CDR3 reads TGCAGCGTCCCGGGACAACCCCAAGAGACCCAGTACTTC. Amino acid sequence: CSVPGQPQETQYF.

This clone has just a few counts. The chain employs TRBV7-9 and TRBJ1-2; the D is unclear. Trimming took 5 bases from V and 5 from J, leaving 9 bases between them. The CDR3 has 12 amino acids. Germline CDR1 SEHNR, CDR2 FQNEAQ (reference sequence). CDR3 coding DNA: TGTGCCAGCAGCCGCAGTTCTTATGGCTACACCTTC. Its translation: CASSRSSYGYTF.

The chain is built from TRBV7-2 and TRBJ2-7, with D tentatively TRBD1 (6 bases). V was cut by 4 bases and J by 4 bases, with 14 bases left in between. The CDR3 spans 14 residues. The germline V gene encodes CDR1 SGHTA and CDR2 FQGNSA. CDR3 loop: CASSYSGQAYEQYF. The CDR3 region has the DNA TGTGCCAGCAGCTATTCGGGACAAGCTTACGAGCAGTACTTC.

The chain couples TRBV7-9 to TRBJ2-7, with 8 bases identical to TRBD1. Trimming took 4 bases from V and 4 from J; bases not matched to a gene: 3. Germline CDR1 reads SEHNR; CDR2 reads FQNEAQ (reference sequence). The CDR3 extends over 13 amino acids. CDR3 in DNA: TGTGCCAGCAGCTCGGACAGGGTGTACGAGCAGTACTTC. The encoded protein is CASSSDRVYEQYF.